These 27 T cell receptor beta chains originate from one sample sequenced in a study of blood T cell repertoires in COVID-19. Here immunoSEQ multiplex PCR was the method, and the copy in TCRdb shows in-frame clones only, minus some. The repertoire includes about 140,000 clones, 80% of them detected once, and approximately 3.5% sits in the top ten. Sequencing input: peripheral blood. The receptors were gathered from a man aged 65 to 85 who had recovered from COVID-19.

By share, this clone counts as medium-sized. This chain links TRBV5-1 with TRBJ2-1; D call uncertain. The CDR3 is 12 amino acids. From germline, CDR1 is SGHRS and CDR2 YFSETQ. The V gene lost 1 base and the J gene lost 5 bases, with 4 bases spanning the gap. The CDR3: CASSLSNNEQFF. For the CDR3, the DNA is TGCGCCAGCAGCTTGTCCAACAATGAGCAGTTCTTC. Complete variable domain (other parts from reference TRBV5-1 and TRBJ2-1): KAGVTQTPRYLIKTRGQQVTLSCSPISGHRSVSWYQQTPGQGLQFLFEYFSETQRNKGNFPGRFSGRQFSNSRSEMNVSTLELGDSALYLCASSLSNNEQFFGPGTRLTVL.

The chain carries TRBV6-2 or TRBV6-3 and TRBJ2-7, with D possibly TRBD2 on 5 matching bases. Germline loops: CDR1 MNHEY, CDR2 SVGEGT. Trimming pared 2 bases from V and 4 bases from J, leaving 21 bases between. The CDR3 consists of 17 residues. This CDR3 is CASSYVQKDLRVYEQYF. CDR3 nucleotide sequence: TGTGCCAGCAGTTACGTCCAAAAGGACTTAAGGGTATACGAGCAGTACTTC.

This clone occurred once. V and J are TRBV10-3 and TRBJ2-7; D ambiguous. V was clipped by 0 bases and J by 5 bases, with 5 bases between them. The CDR3 totals 12 residues. Germline loops: CDR1 ENHRY, CDR2 SYGVKD. The DNA of the CDR3 is TGTGCCATCAGTGAGTCGAGCAACGAGCAGTACTTC. Translating it yields CAISESSNEQYF.

This clone has only one observation. This chain uses TRBV23-1 with TRBJ1-3; no reliable D call. TRBV23-1 has ORF status, its function being uncertain. The CDR3 runs 14 residues. Trimming took off 7 bases at V and 4 bases at J, with 14 bases between the two ends. CDR3 in amino acids: CASNPPGIGNTIYF. The CDR3 DNA reads TGCGCCAGCAACCCCCCCGGGATAGGAAACACCATATATTTT.

The rearrangement uses TRBV4-2 and TRBJ2-5; 12 bases are shared with TRBD2. The V gene end was trimmed by 6 bases and the J gene end by 4 bases; junction bases not matched to a gene: 9. From germline, CDR1 is LGHNA and CDR2 YNFKEQ. The CDR3 contains 16 residues. The CDR3 loop is CASRLLAGGPGETQYF. In DNA, the CDR3 is TGTGCCAGCAGACTGCTAGCGGGAGGGCCGGGAGAGACCCAGTACTTC.

The genes are TRBV2 and TRBJ1-4; possibly TRBD1 for D (5 bases). The V end was cut by 7 bases, the J end by 7 bases, with 16 bases between. The CDR3 has 14 residues. CDR1 is SNHLY, CDR2 FYNNEI, per germline. The CDR3 spells CASKSRVDGEKLFF. The CDR3 DNA follows: TGTGCCAGCAAAAGCAGGGTTGATGGTGAAAAACTGTTTTTT.

The CDR3 here is CASSDGSGGYNSPLHF. The CDR3 DNA follows: TGTGCCAGCAGTGATGGGTCAGGGGGCTATAATTCACCCCTCCACTTT. The chain uses TRBV2 and TRBJ1-6; TRBD1 matches at 7 bases. The CDR3 totals 16 residues. Germline assignment: CDR1 SNHLY and CDR2 FYNNEI. V gave up 3 bases and J gave up 3 bases; unmatched junction bases: 5.

The V gene is TRBV4-2, the J gene TRBJ2-7, with TRBD2 identical over 8 bases. V lost 3 bases and J lost 3; bases outside the gene matches: 1. From germline, CDR1 is LGHNA and CDR2 YNFKEQ. This CDR3 contains 13 residues. In nucleotides, the CDR3 is TGTGCCAGCAGCCAGGGGACTAGCTACGAGCAGTACTTC. This translates into CASSQGTSYEQYF.

This chain connects TRBV7-9 to TRBJ2-1; the match to TRBD2 covers 9 bases. The CDR3 consists of 16 residues. Germline assignment: CDR1 SEHNR and CDR2 FQNEAQ (reference sequence). J gave up 8 bases and V 5 bases, and 13 bases lay outside the gene matches. CDR3 sequence (DNA): TGTGCCAGCAGCCCGACTAGCGGAGGGGTGAGGCATGAGCAGTTCTTC. Amino acids: CASSPTSGGVRHEQFF.

The chain joins TRBV19 to TRBJ1-6; TRBD1 is a possible D gene (5 bases). This CDR3 is built from 15 residues. With 3 bases removed from V and 10 bases from J, the gap between germline ends came to 16 bases. From germline, CDR1 is LNHDA and CDR2 SQIVND (reference sequence). The CDR3 region is CASSMEGMRRSPLHF. The CDR3 bases are TGTGCCAGTAGTATGGAGGGGATGAGGCGATCACCCCTCCACTTT.

The chain employs TRBV7-2 and TRBJ1-2, with 7 bases that match TRBD1. Germline assignment: CDR1 SGHTA and CDR2 FQGNSA. V lost 5 bases, J lost 3 bases, and 3 bases stayed unmatched. CDR3 length equals 13 residues. The CDR3 DNA reads as TGTGCCAGCAGCAGGGGGCGTGACTATGGCTACACCTTC. It translates to CASSRGRDYGYTF.

V gene TRBV5-5 combines with J gene TRBJ2-7, with 11 positions matching TRBD1. The CDR3 extends over 16 amino acids. The V segment lost 3 bases and the J segment 2 bases; nucleotides outside the gene matches: 7. Germline V gene lookup returns CDR1 SGHKS and CDR2 YYEKEE (reference sequence). The CDR3 spells CASSSGTGGYTYEQYF. The DNA of the CDR3 is TGTGCCAGCAGCTCGGGGACAGGGGGATACACCTACGAGCAGTACTTC.

This clone was observed once. This chain joins TRBV9 and TRBJ1-1; 8 nucleotides line up with TRBD1. J lost 4 bases, V lost 4 bases, and 12 bases had no gene match. CDR1 and CDR2 (germline): SGDLS, YYNGEE. The CDR3 runs to 16 residues. CDR3 DNA sequence: TGTGCCAGCAGCCCCTCCTGGACAGGGCTATCCACTGAAGCTTTCTTT. It codes for CASSPSWTGLSTEAFF.

In DNA, the CDR3 is TGTGCCAGCAGCCAAGCGGGAGCGGCGCAGTACTTC. It yields the protein CASSQAGAAQYF. V gene TRBV6-5 combines with J gene TRBJ2-7, with 8 nucleotides matching TRBD2. The junction had 7 bases not matched to a gene; V was cut back by 6 bases and J by 9 bases. The CDR3 length is 12 residues. Germline V gene sequence: CDR1 MNHEY, CDR2 SVGAGI.

The chain recombines TRBV6-6 with TRBJ2-2; TRBD1 might be the D (6 bases). The CDR3 spans 15 residues. Germline loops: CDR1 MNHNY, CDR2 SVGAGI (reference sequence). Between the trimmed V and J ends, which lost 5 bases and 2 bases, there was a span of 12 bases. CDR3 DNA: TGTGCCAGCAGTGACTGGACAGAAAACACCGGGGAGCTGTTTTTT. Translated, it gives CASSDWTENTGELFF.

This clone was found a few times. This rearrangement joins TRBV5-1 to TRBJ2-7; 9 bases align to TRBD2. V was clipped by 5 bases and J by 2 bases; unmatched bases: 8. This CDR3 comprises 15 residues. The germline V gene encodes CDR1 SGHRS and CDR2 YFSETQ. CDR3 nucleotide sequence: TGCGCCAGCAGACCGGGGGCGGGAGGGCCCTACGAGCAGTACTTC. As protein: CASRPGAGGPYEQYF. Filled out from reference TRBV5-1 and TRBJ2-7, the complete variable domain reads KAGVTQTPRYLIKTRGQQVTLSCSPISGHRSVSWYQQTPGQGLQFLFEYFSETQRNKGNFPGRFSGRQFSNSRSEMNVSTLELGDSALYLCASRPGAGGPYEQYFGPGTRLTVT.

The chain employs TRBV3-1 (or the pseudogene TRBV3-2) and TRBJ1-5, with unresolved D. V lost 4 bases to trimming and J lost 2 bases, with 6 bases between them. Germline V gives CDR1 LGHDT, CDR2 YNNKEL (reference sequence). This CDR3 has 13 amino acids. The CDR3 region has the DNA TGTGCCAGCAGCCCCTCTGGCAATCAGCCCCAGCATTTT. Translating it yields CASSPSGNQPQHF.

This rearrangement joins TRBV5-1 to TRBJ2-7; no reliable D call. Per germline, CDR1 SGHRS and CDR2 YFSETQ. With 0 bases removed from V and 3 bases from J, the gap between germline ends came to 25 bases. The CDR3 is 19 residues long. CDR3: CASSLGYLSAATNSYEQYF. The DNA of the CDR3 is TGCGCCAGCAGCTTGGGGTACCTGTCCGCAGCTACTAATAGCTACGAGCAGTACTTC. The variable domain in full, with the rest retrieved from reference TRBV5-1 and TRBJ2-7, is KAGVTQTPRYLIKTRGQQVTLSCSPISGHRSVSWYQQTPGQGLQFLFEYFSETQRNKGNFPGRFSGRQFSNSRSEMNVSTLELGDSALYLCASSLGYLSAATNSYEQYFGPGTRLTVT.

This sequence joins TRBV7-2 and TRBJ1-6, with 10 positions matching TRBD1. Germline loops: CDR1 SGHTA, CDR2 FQGNSA. J was trimmed by 9 bases and V by 3 bases; bases with no gene match: 2. CDR3 length: 14 residues. CDR3 coding DNA: TGTGCCAGCAGCTTCGGGACAGGGGTTTCACCCCTCCACTTT. This gives the protein CASSFGTGVSPLHF.

This clone was observed a single time. The chain couples TRBV11-2 to TRBJ2-3, with 13 bases that match TRBD2. CDR1 is SGHAT, CDR2 FQNNGV, per germline. The CDR3 sequence is 17 residues long. Trimming cost V 0 bases and J 4 bases; bases outside gene matches: 4. Written as DNA, the CDR3 is TGTGCCAGCAGCTTAGATCGGACTAGCGGGAGCGCAGATACGCAGTATTTT. This sequence encodes CASSLDRTSGSADTQYF.

The chain employs TRBV7-6 and TRBJ1-2, with a weak D call TRBD1 (6 bases). V lost 5 bases to trimming and J lost 0 bases, with 28 bases between them. CDR1 SGHVS and CDR2 FNYEAQ come from the germline V gene. This CDR3 is built from 20 residues. The CDR3 nucleotides read TGTGCCAGCAGCGCCCGGCCTCAGACAGGCTATTCTGGTTCTAACTATGGCTACACCTTC. Amino acid sequence: CASSARPQTGYSGSNYGYTF.

This clone was seen a few times. The chain employs TRBV6-5 and TRBJ1-6; 7 nucleotides match TRBD1. In germline, CDR1 is MNHEY, CDR2 SVGAGI. This CDR3 region has 15 residues. The V and J ends lost 6 bases and 4 bases, in that order; junction bases with no gene match: 6. CDR3 residues: CASSSRDRYNSPLHF. The DNA of the CDR3 is TGTGCCAGCAGCAGCCGGGACAGATATAATTCACCCCTCCACTTT.

This chain connects TRBV5-6 to TRBJ2-7; possibly TRBD1 for D (5 bases). CDR3 length equals 13 residues. Germline V gives CDR1 SGHDT, CDR2 YYEEEE. V dropped 7 bases and J dropped 3 bases, with 14 bases sitting between them. CDR3 bases: TGTGCCAGCGGATTTACAGGTGGCTACGAGCAGTACTTC. Amino acids: CASGFTGGYEQYF. The full variable domain, its missing parts supplied by reference TRBV5-6 and TRBJ2-7, is DAGVTQSPTHLIKTRGQQVTLRCSPKSGHDTVSWYQQALGQGPQFIFQYYEEEERQRGNFPDRFSGHQFPNYSSELNVNALLLGDSALYLCASGFTGGYEQYFGPGTRLTVT.

V gene TRBV24-1 combines with J gene TRBJ2-3; D gene unclear. Germline CDR1 and CDR2: KGHDR and SFDVKD. The length of the CDR3 is 14 residues. Between the trimmed V and J ends, which lost 2 bases and 11 bases, there was a span of 16 bases. The DNA of the CDR3 is TGTGCCACCAGTGATTCCGAATACAGAGACGGGCAGTATTTT. Its translation is CATSDSEYRDGQYF.

The chain joins TRBV4-3 to TRBJ2-2; 9 bases are a match to TRBD2. The CDR3 length is 16 residues. The V gene end was trimmed by 0 bases and the J gene end by 8 bases; junction bases not matched to a gene: 7. Germline assignment: CDR1 LGHNA and CDR2 YSLEER. CDR3 in amino acids: CASSQEASGNAGELFF. CDR3 DNA sequence: TGCGCCAGCAGCCAAGAGGCTAGCGGGAATGCTGGGGAGCTGTTTTTT.

The CDR3 bases are TGTGCCAGCAGTATCAGGACAGACTTCTACACCTTC. Protein product: CASSIRTDFYTF. This chain links TRBV12-3 or TRBV12-4 with TRBJ1-2, with D perhaps TRBD1 (6 bases). Trimming took off 5 bases at V and 10 bases at J, with 14 bases between the two ends. The CDR3 spans 12 residues.

This clone was detected once. The chain uses TRBV15 and TRBJ1-1; unclear D gene. Trimming removed 8 bases at V and 6 bases at J, with 13 bases between. This CDR3 has 12 residues. Per the germline V gene, CDR1 is LNHNV and CDR2 is YYDKDF (reference sequence). The CDR3 nucleotides read TGTGCCACCTCGACGTTGGAGGCTGAAGCTTTCTTT. The encoded protein is CATSTLEAEAFF.